This TCR beta chain was profiled in a study of tumor-infiltrating lymphocytes in primary liver carcinoma. Starting material for RNA and DNA co-extraction consisted of about 17-34 mg of unsorted bulk tissue. TCR beta cDNA was prepared out of 500 ng total RNA by means of a constant-region primer. Three nested multiplex PCR rounds of slightly modified ARM-PCR generated TCR beta libraries. Primers for the first two PCR rounds were TRBV1-TRBV30 forward primers and a C-beta reverse primer (roughly 10 cycles per round). TCRdb called the multiplex PCR reads again in MiXCR, with one record for every CDR3 protein. The sample yields roughly 22,000 distinct CDR3 sequences, 80% seen once. The CDR3 is 15 amino acids. V shed 0 bases, J shed 7 bases, and the junction held 5 bases outside the gene matches. Per the germline V gene, CDR1 is SGDLS and CDR2 is YYNGEE.

Sample: liver tumor tissue from sampling region 2. Sample subset: tumor region T2, inferior pole. This clonotype was obtained from a woman younger than 45 with primary liver carcinoma and hepatitis B virus infection. The V call is TRBV9, the J call TRBJ2-1, with 9 bases lining up with TRBD1. In DNA, the CDR3 is TGTGCCAGCAGCGTAGAGGGACAGGGCCCTAATGAGCAGTTCTTC. This encodes CASSVEGQGPNEQFF.